The next 16 T cell receptor beta chains were all read from a single sample in a study of blood T cell repertoires in COVID-19. Repertoires were generated with immunoSEQ multiplex PCR, while TCRdb's copy carries only in-frame clones and drops some. The sample yields 120,000 to 150,000 clones, about 82% seen once. Sequenced sample: peripheral blood. Source of these receptors: a man between 50 and 59 years old with acute or convalescent COVID-19.

J is TRBJ2-7 and V is TRBV11-3; no definite D call. This CDR3 region has 14 residues. The germline V gene has CDR1 SGHNT and CDR2 YENEEA. Trimming removed 3 bases from V and 3 bases from J, with 12 bases in between. As DNA, the CDR3 is TGTGCCAGCAGCTTGAGTCCTTCTCTCTACGAGCAGTACTTC. This encodes CASSLSPSLYEQYF. Combining the CDR3 with reference TRBV11-3 and TRBJ2-7 gives the whole variable domain EAGVVQSPRYKIIEKKQPVAFWCNPISGHNTLYWYLQNLGQGPELLIRYENEEAVDDSQLPKDRFSAERLKGVDSTLKIQPAELGDSAVYLCASSLSPSLYEQYFGPGTRLTVT.

For the CDR3, the DNA is TGTGCCAGCAACGACTCGGGCAATCAGCCCCAGCATTTT. Amino acid sequence: CASNDSGNQPQHF. The rearrangement uses TRBV28 and TRBJ1-5; D remains ambiguous. The CDR3 is 13 residues long. Germline loops: CDR1 MDHEN, CDR2 SYDVKM. Trimming stripped 7 bases from V and 2 bases from J, with 9 bases between. Looking up the rest from reference TRBV28 and TRBJ1-5 gives the full variable domain: DVKVTQSSRYLVKRTGEKVFLECVQDMDHENMFWYRQDPGLGLRLIYFSYDVKMKEKGDIPEGYSVSREKKERFSLILESASTNQTSMYLCASNDSGNQPQHFGDGTRLSIL.

The rearrangement uses TRBV28 and TRBJ2-5; TRBD2 aligns across 12 bases. The junction had 8 bases not matched to a gene; V was cut back by 5 bases and J by 7 bases. The CDR3 sequence is 15 residues long. Per germline, CDR1 MDHEN and CDR2 SYDVKM. DNA for the CDR3: TGTGCCAGCAGTCCGAGACTAGCGGGAGAGAGGACCCAGTACTTC. It translates to CASSPRLAGERTQYF.

Remarks on this clone: At one end the junction does not follow the germline gene, possibly because of a read error. This chain joins TRBV16 and TRBJ1-5; D gene ambiguous. CDR1 KGHSY and CDR2 FQNENV come from the germline V gene. The CDR3 covers 17 residues. CDR3 bases: TGTGCCAGCACCCAAAACGGGATAACAAGGAGCAATCAGCCCCAGCATTTT. Translation gives CASTQNGITRSNQPQHF.

The chain uses TRBV15 and TRBJ1-4; 9 bases are a match to TRBD1. V was pared by 4 bases and J by 3 bases, with 3 bases of the junction left unmatched. The germline gives CDR1 LNHNV, CDR2 YYDKDF (reference sequence). This CDR3 region has 15 residues. This chain's CDR3 is CATSNDRGANEKLFF. The DNA for the CDR3 is TGTGCCACCAGCAACGACAGGGGGGCTAATGAAAAACTGTTTTTT.

A few counts support this clone. The chain uses TRBV6-1 and TRBJ2-7; D perhaps matches TRBD1 (5 bases). Deletions cut 2 bases from V and 1 base from J, with 15 bases between. Germline loops: CDR1 MNHNS, CDR2 SASEGT. The CDR3 runs 16 residues. This chain's CDR3 is CASSESPRAGSYEQYF. The CDR3 DNA is TGTGCCAGCAGTGAAAGTCCCCGGGCAGGGTCCTACGAGCAGTACTTC.

The V call is TRBV10-3, the J call TRBJ1-3; D is ambiguous. The CDR3 sequence is 14 residues long. From germline, CDR1 is ENHRY and CDR2 SYGVKD. V was pared by 4 bases and J by 0 bases, with 7 bases between. The CDR3 here is CAISAEASGNTIYF. CDR3 DNA: TGTGCCATCAGTGCCGAAGCCTCTGGAAACACCATATATTTT.

This rearrangement joins TRBV7-9 to TRBJ1-4; 7 positions agree with TRBD1. Germline values: CDR1 SEHNR, CDR2 FQNEAQ (reference sequence). The length of the CDR3 is 16 residues. Unmatched junction bases numbered 4, after V lost 1 base and J lost 2 bases. CDR3 amino acids: CASSLGSGGTNEKLFF. In DNA form, the CDR3 reads TGTGCCAGCAGCTTAGGGTCAGGGGGGACTAATGAAAAACTGTTTTTT.

This rearrangement joins TRBV27 to TRBJ2-3; no firm D call. The CDR3 runs 13 residues. V lost 1 base to trimming and J lost 5 bases, with 7 bases between them. Germline CDR1 reads MNHEY; CDR2 reads SMNVEV (reference sequence). CDR3 in amino acids: CASSLLERDTQYF. The DNA for the CDR3 is TGTGCCAGCAGTTTATTGGAGCGAGATACGCAGTATTTT.

CDR3 protein: CASSLGQGANLYNEQFF. The CDR3 DNA sequence: TGTGCCAGCAGCTTAGGACAGGGGGCCAATCTTTACAATGAGCAGTTCTTC. J is TRBJ2-1 and V is TRBV7-6; TRBD1 agrees at 10 bases. This CDR3 has 17 residues. V trimming: 1 base; J trimming: 4 bases; junction bases outside the gene matches: 7. CDR1 is SGHVS and CDR2 is FNYEAQ in the germline V gene.

V is TRBV7-9 and J is TRBJ2-2; the D is unclear. CDR1 SEHNR and CDR2 FQNEAQ come from the germline V gene (reference sequence). Trimming pared 1 base from V and 4 bases from J, leaving 7 bases between. This CDR3 region has 14 residues. The CDR3 nucleotides read TGTGCCAGCAGCTTAGGGGCTGTCACCGGGGAGCTGTTTTTT. Its translation: CASSLGAVTGELFF.

The rearrangement links TRBV28 to TRBJ1-5, with TRBD1 as a possible D gene (6 bases). V was cut by 5 bases and J by 5 bases, with 7 bases left in between. This CDR3 is 12 amino acids long. Germline CDR1 is MDHEN and CDR2 is SYDVKM. CDR3 bases: TGTGCCAGCAGTCGACAGGATCAGCCCCAGCATTTT. Residues: CASSRQDQPQHF. The full variable domain, in which reference TRBV28 and TRBJ1-5 provide the parts outside the CDR3, is DVKVTQSSRYLVKRTGEKVFLECVQDMDHENMFWYRQDPGLGLRLIYFSYDVKMKEKGDIPEGYSVSREKKERFSLILESASTNQTSMYLCASSRQDQPQHFGDGTRLSIL.

The chain uses TRBV9 and TRBJ2-5; 9 positions agree with TRBD1. V was pared by 0 bases and J by 5 bases, with 5 bases of the junction left unmatched. The CDR3 consists of 15 residues. The germline gives CDR1 SGDLS, CDR2 YYNGEE. In DNA form, the CDR3 reads TGTGCCAGCAGCGTAGGAACAGGGGGCTCGGAGACCCAGTACTTC. Translating it yields CASSVGTGGSETQYF.

CDR3 DNA sequence: TGCGCCAGCAGCCCATCAACAGGGGCTGGGGAAAAACTGTTTTTT. This codes for CASSPSTGAGEKLFF. V gene TRBV4-1 combines with J gene TRBJ1-4; 7 bases match TRBD1. The CDR3 sequence is 15 residues long. J was trimmed by 8 bases and V by 4 bases; bases with no gene match: 10. Looked up from germline, CDR1 is MGHRA and CDR2 is YSYEKL.

The chain combines TRBV30 with TRBJ2-1, with 8 bases identical to TRBD2. Germline CDR1 reads GTSNPN; CDR2 reads SVGIG (reference sequence). CDR3 length: 15 amino acids. The trim removed 3 bases at V and 0 bases at J, leaving 4 bases unmatched. The CDR3 is CAWRWSGSSYNEQFF. The CDR3 DNA is TGTGCCTGGAGGTGGAGCGGGAGCTCCTACAATGAGCAGTTCTTC.

V usage is TRBV30 and J usage is TRBJ1-5, with D perhaps TRBD1 (5 bases). The V end lost 0 bases, the J end lost 7 bases, and 19 bases lay between the germline ends. Germline V lookup: CDR1 GTSNPN, CDR2 SVGIG (reference sequence). CDR3 length: 16 residues. As DNA, the CDR3 is TGTGCCTGGAGTGTACTGGGGGGAACAGCTGGCCAGCCCCAGCATTTT. Translation: CAWSVLGGTAGQPQHF.